This TCR beta chain was retrieved from a study of OX40 agonist ivuxolimab in advanced cancers. About the research overall: People who had prior anti-PD-1, anti-PD-L1 or anti-CTLA-4 therapy could take part, and about 40% had some. Three individuals attained partial responses, comprising one hepatocellular carcinoma case and two cutaneous melanoma cases.

V lost 4 bases to trimming and J lost 4 bases, with 12 bases between them. Germline V gene data show CDR1 as SGHRS and CDR2 as YFSETQ. This CDR3 comprises 14 residues. The table lists this clone with a count of one. Its cognate antigen is unknown. General observations from the study: At 0.1 to 3.0 mg/kg and by week 6, clonal expansion occurred in CD4+ and CD8+ blood T cells. In general, CD8+ T cells held more expanded clones than CD4+ did, on average.

Sequencing was performed with immunoSEQ multiplex PCR; in TCRdb, only in-frame clones are kept and a portion is missing. The sample has about 46,000 clones; approximately 88% are singletons. The input for sequencing was CD4+ or CD8+ T cells sorted from blood, taken in a trial of the OX40 agonist ivuxolimab. The chain couples TRBV5-1 to TRBJ1-5, with D possibly TRBD1 on 6 matching bases. The receptor comes from an adult with an advanced solid tumor such as melanoma, head and neck, liver or kidney cancer. The CDR3 protein is CASSEGRGNQPQHF. In DNA form, the CDR3 reads TGCGCCAGCAGCGAGGGCAGGGGAAATCAGCCCCAGCATTTT.